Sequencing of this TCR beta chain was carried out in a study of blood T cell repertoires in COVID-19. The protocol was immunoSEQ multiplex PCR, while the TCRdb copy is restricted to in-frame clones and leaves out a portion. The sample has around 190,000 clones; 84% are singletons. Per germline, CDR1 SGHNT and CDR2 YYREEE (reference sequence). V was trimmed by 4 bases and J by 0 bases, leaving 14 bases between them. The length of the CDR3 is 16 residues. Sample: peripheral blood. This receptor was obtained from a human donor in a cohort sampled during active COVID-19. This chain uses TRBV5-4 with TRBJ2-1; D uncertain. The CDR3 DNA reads TGTGCCAGCAGCCCTGAGCCCCTACGCTCCTACAATGAGCAGTTCTTC. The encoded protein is CASSPEPLRSYNEQFF.